The 21 T cell receptor beta chains below were found in one sample sequenced in a study of T cell changes during pregnancy in multiple sclerosis. Assay used: immunoSEQ multiplex PCR; TCRdb lists only in-frame clones, some missing. Of some 77,000 clones listed, approximately 90% were seen once; the top ten hold approximately 2%. The input for sequencing was peripheral blood, taken in the second trimester of pregnancy. Receptor source: a female donor in good health, enrolled as a control in a pregnancy study.

The V gene is TRBV6-6, the J gene TRBJ1-2; D might be TRBD1 (6 bases). This CDR3 contains 12 residues. Trimming shortened V by 6 bases and J by 7 bases, and 12 bases separated the two germline ends. Germline CDR1 reads MNHNY; CDR2 reads SVGAGI (reference sequence). This CDR3 reads CASSPTGGGYTF. The CDR3 DNA reads TGTGCCAGCAGCCCGACAGGCGGTGGCTACACCTTC.

The table lists this clone with a few counts. V gene TRBV18 combines with J gene TRBJ2-4, with D possibly TRBD2 on 7 matching bases. The ends were cut back, 3 bases at V and 6 bases at J, with 9 bases in the middle. Looked up from germline, CDR1 is KGHSH and CDR2 is LQKENI. The CDR3 has 13 residues. Here the CDR3 reads CASSPGGGNIQYF. The CDR3 DNA is TGTGCCAGCTCACCGGGAGGGGGAAACATTCAGTACTTC.

The V gene is TRBV5-1, the J gene TRBJ1-6, with 7 bases aligning to TRBD1. V lost 0 bases and J lost 9; bases outside the gene matches: 3. Germline V gives CDR1 SGHRS, CDR2 YFSETQ. The CDR3 contains 14 residues. The CDR3 sequence: CASSLVTGASPLHF. The DNA for the CDR3 is TGCGCCAGCAGCTTGGTAACAGGGGCTTCACCCCTCCACTTT.

This chain links TRBV7-2 with TRBJ2-4; 7 positions match TRBD1. The CDR3 sequence is 15 residues long. Germline V gene sequence: CDR1 SGHTA, CDR2 FQGNSA. V was clipped by 1 base and J by 10 bases; unmatched bases: 10. This CDR3 is CASSLGQGPGRIQYF. The CDR3 region has the DNA TGTGCCAGCAGCTTAGGACAGGGACCGGGAAGGATTCAGTACTTC.

This clone was observed a handful of times. The chain has TRBV2 and TRBJ1-3; the D is unclear. This CDR3 has 13 amino acids. Trimming removed 10 bases at V and 0 bases at J, with 10 bases between. The V gene's germline CDR1 is SNHLY and CDR2 FYNNEI. Written as DNA, the CDR3 is TGTGCCATCCTCGGGATCTCTGGAAACACCATATATTTT. Protein sequence: CAILGISGNTIYF.

The chain couples TRBV4-3 to TRBJ2-7; 7 bases are a match to TRBD1. CDR3 length: 15 amino acids. Per germline, CDR1 LGHNA and CDR2 YSLEER. V gave up 1 base and J gave up 2 bases; unmatched junction bases: 5. The CDR3 spells CASSQVNRGTYEQYF. CDR3 nucleotide sequence: TGCGCCAGCAGCCAAGTTAACAGGGGCACCTACGAGCAGTACTTC.

The chain employs TRBV6-5 and TRBJ1-1; D is undetermined. Trimming shortened V by 4 bases and J by 0 bases, and 12 bases separated the two germline ends. Germline V lookup: CDR1 MNHEY, CDR2 SVGAGI. The CDR3 is made up of 15 amino acids. This chain's CDR3 is CASSSWEGLNTEAFF. The CDR3 coding sequence is TGTGCCAGCAGTTCGTGGGAGGGCCTGAACACTGAAGCTTTCTTT.

The genes are TRBV4-3 and TRBJ1-2; D remains ambiguous. The germline V gene encodes CDR1 LGHNA and CDR2 YSLEER. V was pared by 0 bases and J by 6 bases, with 20 bases between. This CDR3 region has 17 residues. The CDR3 spells CASSQDEVRPSLDGYTF. CDR3 DNA sequence: TGCGCCAGCAGCCAAGATGAGGTACGTCCTTCCCTGGATGGCTACACCTTC.

This chain connects TRBV18 to TRBJ2-2; D is uncertain. The CDR3 has 15 amino acids. CDR1 is KGHSH, CDR2 LQKENI, per germline. V lost 5 bases and J lost 6, with 16 bases in between. The CDR3 here is CASSSSKVGSGELFF. The CDR3 nucleotides are TGTGCCAGCTCATCCTCAAAGGTGGGCTCCGGGGAGCTGTTTTTT.

V usage is TRBV19 and J usage is TRBJ1-2; 7 bases are shared with TRBD1. The V gene's germline CDR1 is LNHDA and CDR2 SQIVND (reference sequence). The CDR3 contains 16 residues. J lost 5 bases, V lost 5 bases, and 14 bases had no gene match. CDR3 loop: CASSFLDRVGIYGYTF. In DNA, the CDR3 is TGTGCCAGTAGTTTCCTCGACAGGGTGGGCATATATGGCTACACCTTC.

The chain combines TRBV29-1 with TRBJ2-5; D is possibly TRBD1 (6 bases). Trimming shortened V by 5 bases and J by 2 bases, and 6 bases separated the two germline ends. The CDR3 extends over 11 amino acids. CDR1 and CDR2 from the germline V gene are SQVTM and ANQGSEA. CDR3 protein: CSVQGQETQYF. CDR3 nucleotides: TGCAGCGTTCAGGGGCAAGAGACCCAGTACTTC.

The V and J genes are TRBV19 and TRBJ2-7, with 11 bases matching TRBD2. The germline CDR1 and CDR2 sequences are LNHDA and SQIVND (reference sequence). After removal of 7 bases from V and 2 bases from J, the junction contained 7 bases not matched to a gene. The CDR3 extends over 15 amino acids. CDR3 in amino acids: CASTPTSGATYEQYF. The CDR3 DNA is TGTGCCAGTACCCCGACTAGCGGGGCTACCTACGAGCAGTACTTC.

The rearrangement uses TRBV6-1 and TRBJ1-5, with D perhaps TRBD1 (5 bases). The CDR3 loop spans 14 amino acids. Germline V lookup: CDR1 MNHNS, CDR2 SASEGT. V gave up 7 bases and J gave up 0 bases, with 10 bases separating them. This CDR3 reads CASKGWNSNQPQHF. CDR3 in DNA: TGTGCCAGCAAGGGGTGGAATAGCAATCAGCCCCAGCATTTT.

The chain couples TRBV6-5 to TRBJ1-5; D possibly corresponds to TRBD1 (6 bases). Trimming removed 4 bases at V and 5 bases at J, with 12 bases between. Germline values: CDR1 MNHEY, CDR2 SVGAGI. CDR3 size: 14 residues. CDR3 sequence reads: CASSLGTSHQPQHF. DNA for the CDR3: TGTGCCAGCAGTTTAGGGACATCTCATCAGCCCCAGCATTTT.

This chain connects TRBV14 to TRBJ1-1; D unresolved. The CDR3 consists of 14 residues. V shed 2 bases and J shed 3 bases, with 10 bases lying between them. CDR1 is SGHDN and CDR2 is FVKESK in the germline V gene. The CDR3 DNA reads as TGTGCCAGCAGCCAATACCGTCGAGACACTGAAGCTTTCTTT. Translated, it gives CASSQYRRDTEAFF. The whole variable domain, remainder taken from reference TRBV14 and TRBJ1-1, is EAGVTQFPSHSVIEKGQTVTLRCDPISGHDNLYWYRRVMGKEIKFLLHFVKESKQDESGMPNNRFLAERTGGTYSTLKVQPAELEDSGVYFCASSQYRRDTEAFFGQGTRLTVV.

This chain connects TRBV19 to TRBJ2-5; the D gene is possibly TRBD1 (7 bases). The CDR3 totals 16 residues. Germline values: CDR1 LNHDA, CDR2 SQIVND (reference sequence). V was clipped by 4 bases and J by 5 bases, with 20 bases between them. This chain's CDR3 is CASSTSLLSGGETQYF. CDR3 coding DNA: TGTGCCAGTAGTACCTCCCTCCTGTCAGGGGGGGAGACCCAGTACTTC.

CDR3 in amino acids: CASRATSGAYNEQFF. The CDR3 DNA reads as TGTGCCAGCAGGGCAACTAGCGGGGCTTACAATGAGCAGTTCTTC. The rearrangement joins TRBV6-4 to TRBJ2-1, with TRBD2 matching over 10 bases. Germline V lookup: CDR1 MRHNA, CDR2 SNTAGT. The CDR3 has 15 amino acids. J gave up 4 bases and V 6 bases, and 6 bases lay outside the gene matches.

This sequence joins TRBV28 and TRBJ2-7, with 7 bases that match TRBD1. Trimming took 4 bases from V and 0 from J; bases not matched to a gene: 0. The germline V gene encodes CDR1 MDHEN and CDR2 SYDVKM. The CDR3 has 13 residues. The CDR3 DNA follows: TGTGCCAGCAGTTGGGACAGCTCCTACGAGCAGTACTTC. Translating it yields CASSWDSSYEQYF. Combining the CDR3 with reference TRBV28 and TRBJ2-7 gives the whole variable domain DVKVTQSSRYLVKRTGEKVFLECVQDMDHENMFWYRQDPGLGLRLIYFSYDVKMKEKGDIPEGYSVSREKKERFSLILESASTNQTSMYLCASSWDSSYEQYFGPGTRLTVT.

This clone appeared once. The chain has TRBV15 and TRBJ1-2, with D uncertain. CDR1 is LNHNV and CDR2 is YYDKDF in the germline V gene (reference sequence). This CDR3 contains 12 residues. Trimming left V 1 base short and J 8 bases short, with 8 bases between. DNA for the CDR3: TGTGCCACCAGCAGAGGGAGGGAAGGCTACACCTTC. Translated: CATSRGREGYTF.

V and J are TRBV7-2 and TRBJ1-3, with a possible D match to TRBD1 (6 bases). The V gene's germline CDR1 is SGHTA and CDR2 FQGNSA. The CDR3 is 13 amino acids. Trimming shortened V by 6 bases and J by 0 bases, and 6 bases separated the two germline ends. The CDR3: CASRGASGNTIYF. The CDR3 DNA reads TGTGCCAGCAGGGGGGCCTCTGGAAACACCATATATTTT.

This sequence joins TRBV6-5 and TRBJ1-2; no clear D gene. The CDR3 sequence is 15 residues long. V was shortened by 7 bases and J by 2 bases, with 17 bases between the two germline ends. CDR1 MNHEY and CDR2 SVGAGI come from the germline V gene. Here the CDR3 DNA reads TGTGCCAGCAAGCCGTCGGGGTCGGCCAACTATGGCTACACCTTC. Encoded protein: CASKPSGSANYGYTF.